This paragraph covers one TCR beta chain sequence. The PCR contained 60 Vbeta and 13 Jbeta primers. TCRdb keeps only in-frame clones here, not all; method: immunoSEQ multiplex PCR. The table has 76,000 or so clones, around four fifths seen once. This CDR3 has 16 amino acids. The V end lost 5 bases, the J end lost 4 bases, and 20 bases lay between the germline ends. CDR1 is MNHNY, CDR2 SVGAGI, per germline (reference sequence). This specimen comes from a study of cytomegalovirus exposure and HLA in healthy donors. The sequenced sample consisted of PBMCs. This receptor was taken from a woman aged 40 to 50 in good health and CMV-seropositive. The J gene is TRBJ1-2, the V gene TRBV6-6; a possible D gene is TRBD1 (5 bases). The CDR3, as DNA: TGTGCCAGCAGTGCCCCGGAGGGGCGGACACCCTATGGCTACACCTTC. Protein product: CASSAPEGRTPYGYTF.